These 25 T cell receptor beta chains originate from one sample sequenced in a study of OX40 agonist ivuxolimab in advanced cancers. Sequencing used immunoSEQ multiplex PCR; TCRdb keeps in-frame clones, though not all of them. Found here are around 70,000 clones, about 85% of them singletons; the top ten hold about 4.1%. Source: CD4+ or CD8+ T cells sorted from blood, taken in a trial of the OX40 agonist ivuxolimab. The receptors stem from an adult with an advanced solid tumor such as melanoma, head and neck, liver or kidney cancer.

The rearrangement links TRBV5-6 to TRBJ1-2; 8 nucleotides match TRBD1. The CDR3 loop spans 15 amino acids. V shed 3 bases, J shed 4 bases, and the junction held 8 bases outside the gene matches. Germline lookup yields CDR1 SGHDT and CDR2 YYEEEE. In DNA form, the CDR3 reads TGTGCCAGCAGCTCCCTGGACAGGGAGGTCTATGGCTACACCTTC. This gives the protein CASSSLDREVYGYTF.

J is TRBJ2-7 and V is TRBV6-6; 8 bases line up with TRBD1. J lost 10 bases, V lost 4 bases, and 6 bases had no gene match. The CDR3 has 12 residues. Per germline, CDR1 MNHNY and CDR2 SVGAGI (reference sequence). The chain's CDR3 is CASSFDRGSQYF. The CDR3 DNA follows: TGTGCCAGCAGTTTCGACAGGGGAAGTCAGTACTTC.

The chain uses TRBV19 and TRBJ2-5; D may match TRBD1 or TRBD2 (6 bases each). The CDR3 loop spans 14 amino acids. CDR1 is LNHDA, CDR2 SQIVND, per germline (reference sequence). V dropped 3 bases and J dropped 1 base, with 9 bases sitting between them. CDR3 protein: CASSITGAQETQYF. In DNA, the CDR3 is TGTGCCAGTAGTATTACGGGGGCCCAAGAGACCCAGTACTTC.

The chain couples TRBV27 to TRBJ2-3; D uncertain. CDR3 length: 15 amino acids. CDR1 and CDR2 from the germline V gene are MNHEY and SMNVEV (reference sequence). Trimming cost V 3 bases and J 3 bases, with 13 bases left between them. The CDR3 protein is CASSFYGRSTDTQYF. CDR3 in DNA: TGTGCCAGCAGTTTTTATGGGCGTTCGACAGATACGCAGTATTTT.

The chain joins TRBV5-4 to TRBJ1-1; no clear D gene. CDR1 SGHNT and CDR2 YYREEE come from the germline V gene (reference sequence). The CDR3 is made up of 16 amino acids. V was pared by 6 bases and J by 2 bases, with 20 bases between. CDR3 region: CASTRARQGRNTEAFF. CDR3 DNA: TGTGCCAGCACCCGGGCCCGTCAAGGACGTAACACTGAAGCTTTCTTT.

V and J are TRBV5-1 and TRBJ1-1; D is unclear. The germline V gene has CDR1 SGHRS and CDR2 YFSETQ. This CDR3 is 14 amino acids long. The V end lost 4 bases, the J end lost 3 bases, and 13 bases lay between the germline ends. CDR3 sequence: CASSIRPGDTEAFF. In DNA form, the CDR3 reads TGCGCCAGCAGCATCCGTCCTGGGGACACTGAAGCTTTCTTT.

The chain carries TRBV7-3 and TRBJ2-3, with 9 nucleotides matching TRBD2. Germline CDR1 is SGHTA and CDR2 is FQGTGA. The CDR3 sequence is 18 residues long. Trimming cost V 5 bases and J 7 bases; bases outside gene matches: 19. CDR3: CASSPTHLTSGPSNTQYF. In DNA form, the CDR3 reads TGTGCCAGCAGCCCTACACACCTGACTAGCGGACCATCTAATACGCAGTATTTT.

The chain links TRBV5-4 to TRBJ1-1; D is uncertain. Trimming pared 0 bases from V and 3 bases from J, leaving 6 bases between. Looked up from germline, CDR1 is SGHNT and CDR2 is YYREEE (reference sequence). This CDR3 is built from 13 residues. The CDR3 nucleotides read TGTGCCAGCAGCTTGGAAGAATACACTGAAGCTTTCTTT. It encodes CASSLEEYTEAFF.

The CDR3 DNA is TGTGCCAGCAGCTACCGGGACAGACTCAATCAGCCCCAGCATTTT. It encodes CASSYRDRLNQPQHF. The rearrangement links TRBV5-6 to TRBJ1-5; 7 nucleotides align to TRBD1. The trim removed 3 bases at V and 3 bases at J, leaving 6 bases unmatched. Germline V gene sequence: CDR1 SGHDT, CDR2 YYEEEE. This CDR3 contains 15 residues. Using reference TRBV5-6 and TRBJ1-5 for the parts outside the CDR3, the full variable domain is DAGVTQSPTHLIKTRGQQVTLRCSPKSGHDTVSWYQQALGQGPQFIFQYYEEEERQRGNFPDRFSGHQFPNYSSELNVNALLLGDSALYLCASSYRDRLNQPQHFGDGTRLSIL.

The chain has TRBV5-1 and TRBJ2-2; maybe TRBD1 (6 bases). Germline V gene sequence: CDR1 SGHRS, CDR2 YFSETQ. The CDR3 length is 14 residues. V was clipped by 8 bases and J by 0 bases, with 11 bases between them. The CDR3 DNA sequence: TGCGCCAGTACAGGACAGACGAACACCGGGGAGCTGTTTTTT. As protein: CASTGQTNTGELFF.

This clone was seen a single time. This sequence joins TRBV30 and TRBJ1-2; a weak D match, TRBD1 (5 bases). The CDR3 is 13 residues long. The germline V gene has CDR1 GTSNPN and CDR2 SVGIG (reference sequence). V was cut by 1 base and J by 8 bases, with 14 bases left in between. The chain's CDR3 is CAWSGGPEGGYTF. The CDR3 nucleotides are TGTGCCTGGAGTGGGGGCCCCGAGGGAGGCTACACCTTC.

This clone has a single count. Relative to the germline gene, one junction end is altered; a read error may explain this. J is TRBJ1-1 and V is TRBV7-9; no clear D gene. Germline V gives CDR1 SEHNR, CDR2 FQNEAQ (reference sequence). The CDR3 has 12 residues. This chain's CDR3 is CASSLDNLAARF. In nucleotides, the CDR3 is TGTGCCAGCAGCTTAGATAATCTGGCAGCTCGTTTT. The full variable domain, completed using reference TRBV7-9 and TRBJ1-1, is DTGVSQNPRHKITKRGQNVTFRCDPISEHNRLYWYRQTLGQGPEFLTYFQNEAQLEKSRLLSDRFSAERPKGSFSTLEIQRTEQGDSAMYLCASSLDNLAARFGQGTRLTVV.

V usage is TRBV6-6 and J usage is TRBJ1-1, with D perhaps TRBD1 (5 bases). V gave up 2 bases and J gave up 5 bases, with 12 bases separating them. This CDR3 spans 14 amino acids. Germline V gives CDR1 MNHNY, CDR2 SVGAGI (reference sequence). The CDR3 spells CASSYHRGGTEAFF. The CDR3 bases are TGTGCCAGCAGTTACCACCGGGGGGGAACTGAAGCTTTCTTT.

The table lists this clone with a count of one. CDR3 in amino acids: CASSPTKGAGANVLTF. CDR3 nucleotide sequence: TGTGCCAGCAGCCCAACAAAGGGGGCTGGGGCCAACGTCCTGACTTTC. J is TRBJ2-6 and V is TRBV4-2; the D gene is possibly TRBD1 (6 bases). Germline loops: CDR1 LGHNA, CDR2 YNFKEQ. This CDR3 region has 16 residues. The V gene lost 4 bases and the J gene lost 2 bases, with 12 bases spanning the gap.

To note about this clone: One end of the junction fails to match germline, which may point to a read error. CDR3 sequence: CASSTYQPGQGAPAF. For the CDR3, the DNA is TGTGCCAGCAGCACCTACCAACCGGGACAGGGGGCCCCGGCCTTC. This chain uses TRBV7-3 with TRBJ1-2; 12 nucleotides line up with TRBD1. CDR3 size: 15 residues. The germline V gene encodes CDR1 SGHTA and CDR2 FQGTGA.

This rearrangement joins TRBV4-3 to TRBJ2-3, with TRBD2 matching 8 bases. Unmatched junction bases numbered 4, after V lost 0 bases and J lost 5 bases. The germline gives CDR1 LGHNA, CDR2 YSLEER. The CDR3 loop spans 15 amino acids. The CDR3 nucleotides are TGCGCCAGCAGCCAAGATGGTCGGGAGGGAGATACGCAGTATTTT. This gives the protein CASSQDGREGDTQYF.

The chain uses TRBV27 and TRBJ1-3; TRBD1 might be the D (5 bases). The CDR3 runs to 16 residues. Germline V gene data show CDR1 as MNHEY and CDR2 as SMNVEV (reference sequence). Trimming stripped 4 bases from V and 3 bases from J, with 16 bases between. CDR3 nucleotide sequence: TGTGCCAGCAGTTCGGATCAGGGAATCGGTGGAAACACCATATATTTT. Translated, it gives CASSSDQGIGGNTIYF.

This chain connects TRBV5-1 to TRBJ2-5; the D gene is possibly TRBD2 (5 bases). Germline CDR1 and CDR2: SGHRS and YFSETQ. The CDR3 loop spans 16 amino acids. Trimming shortened V by 0 bases and J by 2 bases, and 14 bases separated the two germline ends. The chain's CDR3 is CASSLAGNSGQETQYF. The CDR3 nucleotides read TGCGCCAGCAGCTTGGCGGGAAACAGCGGACAAGAGACCCAGTACTTC.

The chain employs TRBV28 and TRBJ2-3; no clear D. This CDR3 region has 14 residues. Germline CDR1 is MDHEN and CDR2 is SYDVKM. Trimming took 4 bases from V and 2 from J, leaving 10 bases between them. The CDR3 DNA reads as TGTGCCAGCAGTTGGGCGGATTTCACAGATACGCAGTATTTT. Amino acid sequence: CASSWADFTDTQYF.

The J gene is TRBJ1-4, the V gene TRBV6-5; D unresolved. CDR1 is MNHEY, CDR2 SVGAGI, per germline. The CDR3 length is 14 residues. Trimming shortened V by 0 bases and J by 5 bases, and 7 bases separated the two germline ends. Here the CDR3 reads CASSYSSRNEKLFF. Written as DNA, the CDR3 is TGTGCCAGCAGTTACTCAAGCAGGAATGAAAAACTGTTTTTT.

The rearrangement joins TRBV19 to TRBJ1-5, with D unresolved. CDR1 is LNHDA, CDR2 SQIVND, per germline (reference sequence). Trimming shortened V by 1 base and J by 0 bases, and 7 bases separated the two germline ends. This CDR3 is built from 15 residues. In DNA, the CDR3 is TGTGCCAGTAGTATAGGTCCAGGTAGCAATCAGCCCCAGCATTTT. As protein: CASSIGPGSNQPQHF.

The chain couples TRBV28 to TRBJ1-1; tentative D call: TRBD1 (6 bases). This CDR3 contains 14 residues. From germline, CDR1 is MDHEN and CDR2 SYDVKM. V was cut by 3 bases and J by 6 bases, with 14 bases left in between. The CDR3 spells CASSLLSGESEAFF. In nucleotides, the CDR3 is TGTGCCAGCAGTTTGCTTTCAGGGGAATCTGAAGCTTTCTTT.

This chain connects TRBV15 to TRBJ2-1; 9 nucleotides agree with TRBD2. Germline CDR1 LNHNV, CDR2 YYDKDF (reference sequence). The CDR3 extends over 16 amino acids. J was trimmed by 3 bases and V by 6 bases; bases with no gene match: 9. CDR3 amino acids: CATRLTSGGFYNEQFF. The CDR3 nucleotides are TGTGCCACCAGGTTGACGAGCGGGGGGTTCTACAATGAGCAGTTCTTC.

V usage is TRBV28 and J usage is TRBJ1-3; no clear D gene. Trimming removed 3 bases at V and 4 bases at J, with 7 bases between. The germline V gene has CDR1 MDHEN and CDR2 SYDVKM. The CDR3 is 13 residues long. The CDR3 region is CASSFMEGNTIYF. The CDR3 DNA is TGTGCCAGCAGTTTTATGGAGGGAAACACCATATATTTT.

DNA for the CDR3: TGTGCCATCAGTGAGACCACTGGCGGGAGGACAGGGGAGCAGTACTTC. It encodes CAISETTGGRTGEQYF. The genes are TRBV10-3 and TRBJ2-7; D might be TRBD1 or TRBD2, each matching 8 bases. Per germline, CDR1 ENHRY and CDR2 SYGVKD. The CDR3 length is 16 residues. Trimming shortened V by 2 bases and J by 7 bases, and 21 bases separated the two germline ends.